Each of the 20 T cell receptor beta chains below was sequenced from the same sample in a study of long-term antiretroviral therapy in people with HIV. It was version v3.0 of the immunoSEQ assay that was run at survey level. TCRdb's table, derived via immunoSEQ multiplex PCR, lists solely in-frame clones and lacks some. There are around 28,000 clones in the sample; around 85% occur only once, and around 10% lies in the top ten. The sequenced sample was unsorted PBMCs, obtained 2.3 years after starting antiretroviral therapy. These receptor sequences come from a man aged 35 to 55 with HIV.

V and J are TRBV7-9 and TRBJ2-7; no clear D. This CDR3 contains 14 residues. Trimming shortened V by 4 bases and J by 4 bases, and 14 bases separated the two germline ends. Germline V gives CDR1 SEHNR, CDR2 FQNEAQ (reference sequence). The CDR3 coding sequence is TGTGCCAGCAGCTCTGACCCTGGGGTATACGAGCAGTACTTC. Translated, it gives CASSSDPGVYEQYF.

This clone occurred once. The rearrangement uses TRBV4-1 and TRBJ2-1; TRBD2 matches 10 bases. V was clipped by 3 bases and J by 4 bases; unmatched bases: 6. This CDR3 spans 16 amino acids. Germline-derived CDR1 and CDR2 are MGHRA and YSYEKL. The CDR3 here is CASSHLTSGLYNEQFF. The CDR3 nucleotides read TGCGCCAGCAGCCACTTGACTAGCGGGCTTTACAATGAGCAGTTCTTC.

The chain carries TRBV5-1 and TRBJ2-7; 7 positions agree with TRBD1. V lost 7 bases, J lost 2 bases, and 6 bases stayed unmatched. The germline gives CDR1 SGHRS, CDR2 YFSETQ. The CDR3 is 13 residues long. The CDR3 DNA reads TGCGCCAGCCGAGGGGGCGCGGCCTACGAGCAGTACTTC. Residues: CASRGGAAYEQYF.

This chain uses TRBV5-5 with TRBJ2-1, with 16 nucleotides matching TRBD2. The CDR3 runs 18 residues. V lost 1 base and J lost 6; bases outside the gene matches: 7. Germline values: CDR1 SGHKS, CDR2 YYEKEE (reference sequence). CDR3 region: CASSLWGLAGGFTNEQFF. The CDR3, as DNA: TGTGCCAGCAGCTTGTGGGGACTAGCGGGGGGGTTTACCAATGAGCAGTTCTTC.

The table lists this clone with a few counts. The chain joins TRBV7-9 to TRBJ2-1, with 12 bases fitting TRBD2. V dropped 5 bases and J dropped 7; count of bases not matched to a gene: 9. Germline CDR1 and CDR2: SEHNR and FQNEAQ (reference sequence). CDR3 length: 16 amino acids. In nucleotides, the CDR3 is TGTGCCAGCAGCCGACCCCTAGCGGGAGGGCCTAATGAGCAGTTCTTC. The encoded protein is CASSRPLAGGPNEQFF.

The chain couples TRBV4-2 to TRBJ2-3; 8 positions agree with TRBD2. Germline loops: CDR1 LGHNA, CDR2 YNFKEQ. V dropped 2 bases and J dropped 5; count of bases not matched to a gene: 12. There are 17 residues in the CDR3. The CDR3 nucleotides read TGTGCCAGCAGCCAACCCAGCGGGGGACCCCGGGAAGATACGCAGTATTTT. This sequence encodes CASSQPSGGPREDTQYF.

Written as DNA, the CDR3 is TGTGCCAGCAGCTTGGGCGATTACGAGCAGTACTTC. It yields the protein CASSLGDYEQYF. This rearrangement joins TRBV5-6 to TRBJ2-7; D not certain. Germline V gene lookup returns CDR1 SGHDT and CDR2 YYEEEE. Trimming removed 0 bases at V and 4 bases at J, with 5 bases between. There are 12 residues in the CDR3.

The genes are TRBV11-2 and TRBJ2-6; D is ambiguous. V lost 2 bases, J lost 2 bases, and 13 bases lay in between. Germline V gene sequence: CDR1 SGHAT, CDR2 FQNNGV. The CDR3 totals 17 residues. The DNA for the CDR3 is TGTGCCAGCAGCTTACGGACGCGACCTACTGGGGCCAACGTCCTGACTTTC. This translates into CASSLRTRPTGANVLTF.

CDR3 amino acids: CASSPNDRVTYEQYF. The CDR3 nucleotides are TGTGCCAGCAGTCCTAACGACAGGGTTACCTACGAGCAGTACTTC. The chain uses TRBV11-2 and TRBJ2-7; 7 positions agree with TRBD1. Germline lookup yields CDR1 SGHAT and CDR2 FQNNGV. J gave up 2 bases and V 6 bases, and 10 bases lay outside the gene matches. The CDR3 loop spans 15 amino acids.

The gene calls are TRBV7-9 and TRBJ1-2, with TRBD1 as a possible D gene (6 bases). V lost 2 bases and J 2 bases, leaving 6 bases between the germline ends. The CDR3 is 13 amino acids. The germline V gene has CDR1 SEHNR and CDR2 FQNEAQ (reference sequence). The CDR3 DNA follows: TGTGCCAGCAGCTTACAGGGGAACTATGGCTACACCTTC. As protein: CASSLQGNYGYTF.

The V call is TRBV11-2, the J call TRBJ1-1; D unresolved. With 1 base removed from V and 7 bases from J, the gap between germline ends came to 10 bases. CDR1 is SGHAT, CDR2 FQNNGV, per germline. The CDR3 spans 13 residues. The CDR3, as DNA: TGTGCCAGCAGCTTAGTTAACTTCGTTGAAGCTTTCTTT. Its protein is CASSLVNFVEAFF.

The CDR3: CASSEETGVNTEAFF. The CDR3 nucleotides read TGTGCCAGCAGCGAAGAGACAGGGGTGAACACTGAAGCTTTCTTT. J is TRBJ1-1 and V is TRBV7-6, with 8 bases matching TRBD1. V was clipped by 5 bases and J by 0 bases; unmatched bases: 5. CDR1 SGHVS and CDR2 FNYEAQ come from the germline V gene. The CDR3 runs 15 residues.

The chain couples TRBV6-6 to TRBJ2-7; no reliable D call. With 5 bases removed from V and 2 bases from J, the gap between germline ends came to 7 bases. The germline gives CDR1 MNHNY, CDR2 SVGAGI (reference sequence). The length of the CDR3 is 12 residues. CDR3 in DNA: TGTGCCAGCAGTCCCCGGGCCTACGAGCAGTACTTC. Translated: CASSPRAYEQYF.

The chain recombines TRBV19 with TRBJ1-6; no clear D gene. With 4 bases removed from V and 10 bases from J, the gap between germline ends came to 14 bases. The CDR3 sequence is 14 residues long. The germline V gene encodes CDR1 LNHDA and CDR2 SQIVND (reference sequence). The CDR3, as DNA: TGTGCCAGTAGTAACCCCGCAACCTCCTCACCCCTCCACTTT. It is translated as CASSNPATSSPLHF.

The chain is built from TRBV11-1 and TRBJ1-1; D may be TRBD1 (5 bases). V was shortened by 6 bases and J by 1 base, with 9 bases between the two germline ends. This CDR3 is built from 13 residues. CDR1 is SGHAT and CDR2 is FQDESV in the germline V gene (reference sequence). The CDR3 protein is CASSPTGNTEAFF. For the CDR3, the DNA is TGTGCCAGCAGTCCCACAGGGAACACTGAAGCTTTCTTT.

J is TRBJ2-1 and V is TRBV14; 7 nucleotides agree with TRBD2. The CDR3 contains 12 residues. Germline V gives CDR1 SGHDN, CDR2 FVKESK. The ends lost 4 bases at V and 12 bases at J; junction bases unmatched: 6. The CDR3 region is CASSPPGGRQFF. The CDR3, as DNA: TGTGCCAGCAGCCCCCCCGGGGGGAGGCAGTTCTTC.

The rearrangement uses TRBV4-1 and TRBJ1-4; no clear D gene. This CDR3 contains 14 residues. V gave up 1 base and J gave up 6 bases, with 9 bases separating them. Germline values: CDR1 MGHRA, CDR2 YSYEKL. As DNA, the CDR3 is TGCGCCAGCAGCCAAGGTTCTACAGATGAAAAACTGTTTTTT. Protein product: CASSQGSTDEKLFF.

The V call is TRBV5-6, the J call TRBJ2-7, with D unclear. The CDR3 extends over 12 amino acids. The V and J ends lost 2 bases and 5 bases respectively, with 8 bases between them. Germline V lookup: CDR1 SGHDT, CDR2 YYEEEE. DNA for the CDR3: TGTGCCAGCAGCTTTCAGCTACACGAGCAGTACTTC. Protein: CASSFQLHEQYF.

This clone showed up just once. J is TRBJ2-2 and V is TRBV7-6; 11 nucleotides line up with TRBD2. Unmatched junction bases numbered 4, after V lost 2 bases and J lost 5 bases. Germline values: CDR1 SGHVS, CDR2 FNYEAQ. The CDR3 sequence is 16 residues long. CDR3 residues: CASSLSLAGGTGELFF. The CDR3 DNA sequence: TGTGCCAGCAGCTTATCCCTAGCGGGGGGAACCGGGGAGCTGTTTTTT.

J is TRBJ1-6 and V is TRBV5-8; TRBD1 might be the D (5 bases). CDR1 and CDR2 from the germline V gene are SGHTS and YDEGEE. The CDR3 is 18 residues long. Trimming pared 0 bases from V and 6 bases from J, leaving 19 bases between. Written as DNA, the CDR3 is TGTGCCAGCAGCTTGGCCATGGAGGGGTTGGGACCTAATTCACCCCTCCACTTT. Protein sequence: CASSLAMEGLGPNSPLHF.